A selection of T cell receptor beta chains follows, all from one sample in a study of blood T cell repertoires in COVID-19. Sequencing used immunoSEQ multiplex PCR; TCRdb keeps in-frame clones, though not all of them. The sample has about 23,000 clones, 80% to 95% seen once. The sample was peripheral blood. Receptors originate from a human donor in a cohort sampled during active COVID-19. Both conserved end residues are part of each CDR3. The D gene is left open where the match is weak. Clone size, where shown, is once, few, many, or a class for clones that have expanded.

D	V	J	size	DNA	CDR3
TRBD1	TRBV7-8	TRBJ1-5	-	TGTGCCAGCAGCTTACCAGGGGGCCATCAGCCCCAGCATTTT	CASSLPGGHQPQHF
-	TRBV6-4	TRBJ2-2	few	TGTGCCAGCAGTGCCAACAGGGCCAACACCGGGGAGCTGTTTTTT	CASSANRANTGELFF
-	TRBV7-8	TRBJ2-1	-	TGTGCCAGCACGGAGTATAATAGGGGCTACAATGAGCAGTTCTTC	CASTEYNRGYNEQFF
-	TRBV6-2/TRBV6-3	TRBJ1-2	-	TGTGCCAGCAGCAAAGGGGGGGGAAACTATGGCTACACCTTC	CASSKGGGNYGYTF
-	TRBV5-1	TRBJ2-1	-	TGCGCCAGCAGCTTTCAAGGAGGGAGCTCCTACAATGAGCAGTTCTTC	CASSFQGGSSYNEQFF
-	TRBV2	TRBJ2-1	-	TGTGCCAGCATGCCCCTAGTCGGATCTGAGCAGTTCTTC	CASMPLVGSEQFF
-	TRBV29-1	TRBJ1-1	-	TGCAGCGTAATGGACAGCCTGAACACTGAAGCTTTCTTT	CSVMDSLNTEAFF
TRBD2	TRBV3-1/TRBV3-2	TRBJ2-1	-	TGTGCCAGCAGCCAAGATGACCGAGCGGGGCTGGCCTACAATGAGCAGTTCTTC	CASSQDDRAGLAYNEQFF
TRBD1	TRBV15	TRBJ1-5	-	TGTGCCACCAGCACCCGACAGGGGACGATGTATCAGCCCCAGCATTTT	CATSTRQGTMYQPQHF
TRBD1	TRBV19	TRBJ1-2	-	TGTGCCCTCCAGGGACAGGGACGGGAGGGCTACACCTTC	CALQGQGREGYTF
TRBD1	TRBV5-1	TRBJ1-1	-	TGCGCCAGCAGCTTGGCGACAGGGGTGAACACTGAAGCTTTCTTT	CASSLATGVNTEAFF
-	TRBV5-6	TRBJ1-2	-	TGTGCCAGCAGCGTAGTCCCCCTATCAAATGGCTACACCTTC	CASSVVPLSNGYTF
-	TRBV10-3	TRBJ2-3	-	TGTGCCATCAGTGAAATCGACTCACCCACAGATACGCAGTATTTT	CAISEIDSPTDTQYF
-	TRBV5-6	TRBJ1-2	-	TGTGCCAGCAGGAATAGCAAGAGGGTGGACTATGGCTACACCTTC	CASRNSKRVDYGYTF
TRBD1	TRBV6-1	TRBJ2-3	-	TGTGCCAGCAGTGAACCGGGACAGGGCTTAGATACGCAGTATTTT	CASSEPGQGLDTQYF
TRBD2	TRBV7-8	TRBJ2-7	-	TGTGCCAGCAGCTTAGTTCTAGCGGGCTACGAGCAGTACTTC	CASSLVLAGYEQYF
-	TRBV20-1	TRBJ1-1	-	TGCAGTGCAAGGGACAACAATGATTTCTTT	CSARDNNDFF
-	TRBV6-1	TRBJ1-2	-	TGTGCCAGCAGTGCTAATTTGGTGACGGGTTCTAACTATGGCTACACCTTC	CASSANLVTGSNYGYTF
-	TRBV5-4	TRBJ1-6	-	TGTGCCAGCAGCTTGTACGGGAATAAAGTTACCCTCCACTTT	CASSLYGNKVTLHF
-	TRBV7-9	TRBJ1-2	-	TGTGCCAGCAGCTCGACAACAGGGCATGGCTACACCTTC	CASSSTTGHGYTF
-	TRBV5-5	TRBJ2-7	few	TGTGCCAGCAGGCCGTCAGGGGCCCTCGGCGAGCAGTACTTC	CASRPSGALGEQYF
-	TRBV9	TRBJ2-3	-	TGTGCCAGCAGCCGGGGTACTAGCACAGATACGCAGTATTTT	CASSRGTSTDTQYF
TRBD2	TRBV6-5	TRBJ2-1	-	TGTGCCAGCAGTCCACCGGGGGGAGGGGAGCAGTTCTTC	CASSPPGGGEQFF
TRBD1	TRBV5-1	TRBJ1-5	-	TGCGCCAGCAGCCATGGACAGGGCGATCAGCCCCAGCATTTT	CASSHGQGDQPQHF
TRBD1	TRBV25-1	TRBJ2-5	once	TGTGCCAGCAGTCGGGACAGCCAAGAGACCCAGTACTTC	CASSRDSQETQYF
-	TRBV6-5	TRBJ1-6	-	TGTGCCAGCAGGGACAGTAATTCACCCCTCCACTTT	CASRDSNSPLHF
-	TRBV6-5	TRBJ1-2	once	TGTGCCAGCAGTATCTCAGGGAACTATGGCTACACCTTC	CASSISGNYGYTF
TRBD2	TRBV18	TRBJ2-7	-	TGTGCCAGCTCACTCCTGTTAGCGGGGAGCTTTTACGAGCAGTACTTC	CASSLLLAGSFYEQYF
TRBD1	TRBV18	TRBJ1-2	-	TGTGCCAGCTCATCACAGCAGGGGGCTAACTATGGCTACACCTTC	CASSSQQGANYGYTF
-	TRBV5-1	TRBJ1-2	-	TGCGCCAGCAGGGCGGACACCCGCTATGGCTACACCTTC	CASRADTRYGYTF
TRBD1	TRBV5-1	TRBJ1-3	-	TGCGCCAGCAGCCCGCCCGGACAGGGTTTAAACACCATATATTTT	CASSPPGQGLNTIYF
-	TRBV4-1	TRBJ1-5	-	TGCGCCAGCAGCCAAGTTGGCAGGAGGCAGCCCCAGCATTTT	CASSQVGRRQPQHF
TRBD1	TRBV25-1	TRBJ2-1	-	TGTGCCAGCAGTGGTGGACAGGGGGCTTACAATGAGCAGTTCTTC	CASSGGQGAYNEQFF
-	TRBV10-3	TRBJ2-6	-	TGTGCCACTGACACCTCTGGGGCCAACGTCCTGACTTTC	CATDTSGANVLTF
-	TRBV30	TRBJ2-2	-	TGTGCCTGGAGTTCTCCGACCGGGGAGCTGTTTTTT	CAWSSPTGELFF
-	TRBV9	TRBJ1-1	once	TGTGCCAGCAGCGGGGGGACACACACTGAAGCTTTCTTT	CASSGGTHTEAFF
-	TRBV19	TRBJ2-7	-	TGTGCCAGTAGTATAGGACAGTACTACGAGCAGTACTTC	CASSIGQYYEQYF
TRBD2	TRBV7-9	TRBJ2-7	-	TGTGCCAGCAGGTTCGGGAGGAGCTCCTACGAGCAGTACTTC	CASRFGRSSYEQYF
-	TRBV9	TRBJ2-5	-	TGTGCCAGCAGCACACAGAAACAAGAGACCCAGTACTTC	CASSTQKQETQYF
-	TRBV4-1	TRBJ1-1	once	TGCGCCAGCAGCCAAGCGACCTTAAGGGGCAGGAACACTGAAGCTTTCTTT	CASSQATLRGRNTEAFF
-	TRBV4-1	TRBJ2-3	-	TGCGCCAGCAGCCAAGATGGCCTCACAGATACGCAGTATTTT	CASSQDGLTDTQYF
-	TRBV19	TRBJ1-5	-	TGTGCCAGTAGTATCTTAGGAGGCAATCAGCCCCAGCATTTT	CASSILGGNQPQHF
-	TRBV12-5	TRBJ1-4	-	TGTGCTAGTGGGGAGACGGCCATTAATGAAAAACTGTTTTTT	CASGETAINEKLFF
-	TRBV29-1	TRBJ2-5	-	TGCAGCGGTGCTGGGGCAGAGACCCAGTACTTC	CSGAGAETQYF
-	TRBV18	TRBJ2-7	-	TGTGCCAGCTCAACAAGCTCCTACGAGCAGTACTTC	CASSTSSYEQYF
-	TRBV11-3	TRBJ1-1	-	TGTGCCAGCAGCGTGGCGGGCTCTGAAGCTTTCTTT	CASSVAGSEAFF
TRBD2	TRBV6-7	TRBJ2-5	-	TGTGCCAGCAGTTACTCGTCTGGGGGTACTAGCGGGGGGACCCAAGAGACCCAGTACTTC	CASSYSSGGTSGGTQETQYF
-	TRBV29-1	TRBJ1-1	once	TGCAGCGTTTCCGTGGGGCTGAACACTGAAGCTTTCTTT	CSVSVGLNTEAFF
-	TRBV7-8	TRBJ1-2	-	TGTGCCAGCAGCCGCTCCGGGTGGCGGGACCCTTCTAACTATGGCTACACCTTC	CASSRSGWRDPSNYGYTF
TRBD1	TRBV5-6	TRBJ1-1	-	TGTGCCAGCAGCTTGGCTGCCAGGGGGGACACTGAAGCTTTCTTT	CASSLAARGDTEAFF
TRBD2	TRBV11-2	TRBJ2-3	-	TGTGCCAGCAGCGGGTTAGCGGGGGGCACAGATACGCAGTATTTT	CASSGLAGGTDTQYF
TRBD2	TRBV6-1	TRBJ2-5	-	TGTGCCAGCAGTGTTACTCCTAGCGGGGGGGCCGGACGAGAGACCCAGTACTTC	CASSVTPSGGAGRETQYF
TRBD2	TRBV4-1	TRBJ2-3	-	TGCGCCAGCAGCCAAGATGCTAGCGGGGGTCATACCGTTACGCAGTATTTT	CASSQDASGGHTVTQYF
-	TRBV30	TRBJ1-2	few	TGTGCCCTTCAGGGGAACTATGGCTACACCTTC	CALQGNYGYTF